These 7 T cell receptor beta chains share one sample of origin, sequenced in a study of technical replicates of blood from four donors. Generated by immunoSEQ multiplex PCR, the TCRdb table keeps only in-frame clones and is missing some. The data show under 85,000 clones, roughly 93% seen once. Specimen: T cells isolated from PBMCs. These receptors originate from a human donor in good health.

The chain uses TRBV19 and TRBJ2-1, with TRBD1 as a possible D gene (5 bases). The V end was cut by 7 bases, the J end by 3 bases, with 10 bases between. Per germline, CDR1 LNHDA and CDR2 SQIVND (reference sequence). This CDR3 is 13 amino acids long. The CDR3 DNA reads TGTGCCAGTATGTCAGGGTTCTACAATGAGCAGTTCTTC. Its translation is CASMSGFYNEQFF. The whole variable domain, remainder taken from reference TRBV19 and TRBJ2-1, is DGGITQSPKYLFRKEGQNVTLSCEQNLNHDAMYWYRQDPGQGLRLIYYSQIVNDFQKGDIAEGYSVSREKKESFPLTVTSAQKNPTAFYLCASMSGFYNEQFFGPGTRLTVL.

The rearrangement links TRBV12-5 to TRBJ2-7, with 7 bases lining up with TRBD1. The CDR3 runs 15 residues. Germline CDR1 reads LGHNT; CDR2 reads FRNRAP. V dropped 5 bases and J dropped 1; count of bases not matched to a gene: 8. The CDR3 DNA reads TGTGCTAGTGGTAGGACAGAGGGGGCTTCCTACGAGCAGTACTTC. This codes for CASGRTEGASYEQYF.

This clone was counted a few times. The J gene is TRBJ1-1, the V gene TRBV5-1; D not resolved. This CDR3 is built from 13 residues. Germline V lookup: CDR1 SGHRS, CDR2 YFSETQ. Deletions cut 4 bases from V and 1 base from J, with 8 bases between. The DNA for the CDR3 is TGCGCCAGCAGCGACGCAGGGAACACTGAAGCTTTCTTT. Encoded protein: CASSDAGNTEAFF.

The genes are TRBV4-1 and TRBJ1-4; 7 positions agree with TRBD1. The V and J ends lost 5 bases and 11 bases, in that order; junction bases with no gene match: 11. This CDR3 comprises 14 residues. In germline, CDR1 is MGHRA, CDR2 YSYEKL. CDR3 sequence reads: CASSSRQGMEKLFF. CDR3 nucleotide sequence: TGCGCCAGCAGCTCACGACAGGGCATGGAGAAACTGTTTTTT.

The CDR3 DNA reads TGTGCCAGCAGTCCTCTAGCGGGAGATATTCCCGGGGAGCTGTTTTTT. It specifies CASSPLAGDIPGELFF. The gene calls are TRBV28 and TRBJ2-2; 10 positions match TRBD2. The J segment lost 6 bases and the V segment lost 5 bases, leaving 9 bases of the junction unmatched. Germline V gene sequence: CDR1 MDHEN, CDR2 SYDVKM. The CDR3 totals 16 residues. Supplemented by reference TRBV28 and TRBJ2-2, the full variable domain reads DVKVTQSSRYLVKRTGEKVFLECVQDMDHENMFWYRQDPGLGLRLIYFSYDVKMKEKGDIPEGYSVSREKKERFSLILESASTNQTSMYLCASSPLAGDIPGELFFGEGSRLTVL.

The V and J genes are TRBV15 and TRBJ1-5; TRBD1 aligns across 7 bases. V was clipped by 5 bases and J by 7 bases; unmatched bases: 8. CDR3 length equals 14 residues. Germline CDR1 is LNHNV and CDR2 is YYDKDF (reference sequence). The CDR3 loop is CATSGTQGNQPQHF. As DNA, the CDR3 is TGTGCCACCAGCGGAACACAGGGGAACCAGCCCCAGCATTTT. Using reference TRBV15 and TRBJ1-5 for the parts outside the CDR3, the full variable domain is DAMVIQNPRYQVTQFGKPVTLSCSQTLNHNVMYWYQQKSSQAPKLLFHYYDKDFNNEADTPDNFQSRRPNTSFCFLDIRSPGLGDTAMYLCATSGTQGNQPQHFGDGTRLSIL.

The V gene is TRBV5-1, the J gene TRBJ2-3, with D unclear. This CDR3 has 15 residues. V shed 0 bases and J shed 5 bases, with 13 bases lying between them. The V gene's germline CDR1 is SGHRS and CDR2 YFSETQ. CDR3 loop: CASSLEAPEVDTQYF. The CDR3, as DNA: TGCGCCAGCAGCTTGGAGGCACCAGAGGTAGATACGCAGTATTTT.